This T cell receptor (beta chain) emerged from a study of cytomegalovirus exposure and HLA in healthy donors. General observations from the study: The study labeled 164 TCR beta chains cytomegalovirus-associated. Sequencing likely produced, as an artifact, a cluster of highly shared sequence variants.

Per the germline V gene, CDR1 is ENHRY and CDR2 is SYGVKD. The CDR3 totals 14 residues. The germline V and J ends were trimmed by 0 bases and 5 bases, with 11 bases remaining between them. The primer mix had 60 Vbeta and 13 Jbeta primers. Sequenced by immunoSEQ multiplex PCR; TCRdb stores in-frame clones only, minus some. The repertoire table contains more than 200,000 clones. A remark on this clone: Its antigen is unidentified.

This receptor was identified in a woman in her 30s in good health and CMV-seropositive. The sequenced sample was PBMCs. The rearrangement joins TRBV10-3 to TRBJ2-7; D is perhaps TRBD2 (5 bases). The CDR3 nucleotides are TGTGCCATCAGTGAGTCAGAGGGAGCCCACGAGCAGTACTTC. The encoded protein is CAISESEGAHEQYF.